The 12 T cell receptor beta chains below come from one sample, sequenced in a study of blood T cells in healthy people across ages. For the second PCR, which ran for roughly 6 to 12 cycles, a sample-barcoded 5' primer and a J-beta primer mix were used. MiXCR, run by TCRdb on the 5' RACE reads, gives a single entry per CDR3 protein. Here the sample spans about a million distinct CDR3 sequences, 35% to 40% being singletons. Sequenced material: blood. The receptor set was obtained from a man aged 18 to 30 in good health.

This clonotype has a count of ten or more. The chain joins TRBV7-9 to TRBJ1-2; 7 nucleotides line up with TRBD1. CDR3 length: 15 amino acids. Germline V gives CDR1 SEHNR, CDR2 FQNEAQ (reference sequence). J lost 3 bases, V lost 5 bases, and 9 bases had no gene match. Here the CDR3 reads CASSTLQGTYYGYTF. Written as DNA, the CDR3 is TGTGCCAGCAGCACACTACAGGGGACTTACTATGGCTACACCTTC.

The J gene is TRBJ1-2, the V gene TRBV10-3; D remains ambiguous. Germline lookup yields CDR1 ENHRY and CDR2 SYGVKD. The CDR3 runs to 14 residues. Trimming pared 3 bases from V and 0 bases from J, leaving 8 bases between. The CDR3 DNA is TGTGCCATCAGTGAACATGAAGCTAACTATGGCTACACCTTC. This encodes CAISEHEANYGYTF.

This clonotype was seen ten or more times. The gene calls are TRBV29-1 and TRBJ1-2; unclear D gene. V was clipped by 1 base and J by 1 base, with 7 bases between them. Germline V CDR1 and CDR2: SQVTM, ANQGSEA. The CDR3 covers 13 residues. CDR3 bases: TGCAGCGTTGAAGCGACAAGTAACTATGGCTACACCTTC. The encoded protein is CSVEATSNYGYTF. Drawing the rest from reference TRBV29-1 and TRBJ1-2, the complete variable domain is SAVISQKPSRDICQRGTSLTIQCQVDSQVTMMFWYRQQPGQSLTLIATANQGSEATYESGFVIDKFPISRPNLTFSTLTVSNMSPEDSSIYLCSVEATSNYGYTFGSGTRLTVV.

There are a few counts of this clonotype. V is TRBV12-5 and J is TRBJ2-7; possibly TRBD1 or TRBD2 for D (6 bases each). The germline V gene encodes CDR1 LGHNT and CDR2 FRNRAP. The CDR3 has 17 residues. V was shortened by 1 base and J by 4 bases, with 20 bases between the two germline ends. The CDR3 coding sequence is TGTGCTAGTGGTTTGGAGGGGGGTCCGCTCCACCTTTACGAGCAGTACTTC. This translates into CASGLEGGPLHLYEQYF.

This clonotype was seen more than once but under ten times. V and J are TRBV29-1 and TRBJ1-2; the D is unclear. Germline V gene data show CDR1 as SQVTM and CDR2 as ANQGSEA. The CDR3 has 14 residues. The V gene lost 6 bases and the J gene lost 1 base, with 15 bases spanning the gap. The chain's CDR3 is CSVEGAPINYGYTF. The CDR3 coding sequence is TGCAGCGTGGAGGGAGCACCCATTAACTATGGCTACACCTTC.

This chain joins TRBV6-1 and TRBJ2-3; 10 nucleotides align to TRBD2. Looked up from germline, CDR1 is MNHNS and CDR2 is SASEGT. The CDR3 consists of 17 residues. The J segment lost 5 bases and the V segment lost 6 bases, leaving 14 bases of the junction unmatched. The CDR3 reads CASSPSGERGGVDTQYF. The DNA for the CDR3 is TGTGCCAGCAGCCCTTCGGGGGAGCGGGGGGGTGTAGATACGCAGTATTTT.

In this sample, this clonotype turned up a few times. The CDR3, as DNA: TGTGCCAGCAGTCAAGGACGGGCCCATGGCTACACCTTC. Protein sequence: CASSQGRAHGYTF. This chain uses TRBV12-3 or TRBV12-4 with TRBJ1-2; no reliable D call. The CDR3 runs to 13 residues. The V end lost 5 bases, the J end lost 6 bases, and 13 bases lay between the germline ends.

V usage is TRBV27 and J usage is TRBJ2-5; TRBD1 is a possible D gene (6 bases). The V end lost 8 bases, the J end lost 4 bases, and 17 bases lay between the germline ends. CDR3 length: 14 residues. Germline V CDR1 and CDR2: MNHEY, SMNVEV (reference sequence). The CDR3 sequence is CASYSGTLGETQYF. In DNA form, the CDR3 reads TGTGCCAGCTATTCCGGGACACTCGGAGAGACCCAGTACTTC.

The gene calls are TRBV20-1 and TRBJ2-1, with 7 bases fitting TRBD2. V shed 0 bases, J shed 3 bases, and the junction held 2 bases outside the gene matches. This CDR3 comprises 14 residues. Germline V lookup: CDR1 DFQATT, CDR2 SNEGSKA (reference sequence). The CDR3 loop is CSARESGNYNEQFF. In DNA, the CDR3 is TGCAGTGCTAGAGAGAGCGGGAACTACAATGAGCAGTTCTTC.

The CDR3 bases are TGTGCCAGCAGCCAAGATTGGGGAGTGGACACAGATACGCAGTATTTT. Translation gives CASSQDWGVDTDTQYF. The chain links TRBV14 to TRBJ2-3; TRBD2 might be the D (5 bases). Germline lookup yields CDR1 SGHDN and CDR2 FVKESK. Trimming stripped 0 bases from V and 2 bases from J, with 12 bases between. The CDR3 is 16 residues long. Drawing the rest from reference TRBV14 and TRBJ2-3, the complete variable domain is EAGVTQFPSHSVIEKGQTVTLRCDPISGHDNLYWYRRVMGKEIKFLLHFVKESKQDESGMPNNRFLAERTGGTYSTLKVQPAELEDSGVYFCASSQDWGVDTDTQYFGPGTRLTVL.

This clonotype was seen a few times. The gene calls are TRBV7-2 and TRBJ1-5; 7 bases are a match to TRBD1. This CDR3 contains 15 residues. V lost 5 bases to trimming and J lost 3 bases; unmatched junction nucleotides: 7. CDR1 SGHTA and CDR2 FQGNSA come from the germline V gene. The CDR3 DNA reads as TGTGCCAGCAGCATAACAGGGGCAAACAATCAGCCCCAGCATTTT. It specifies CASSITGANNQPQHF.

Of note for this clonotype: The junction differs from germline at one of its ends, possibly a read error. The V call is TRBV2, the J call TRBJ2-1; 9 nucleotides match TRBD1. The CDR3 contains 15 residues. Germline-derived CDR1 and CDR2 are SNHLY and FYNNEI. The CDR3: CAGSSGQGNYNEQFF. Written as DNA, the CDR3 is TGTGCCGGCAGTAGCGGACAGGGGAACTACAATGAGCAGTTCTTC.